The 12 T cell receptor beta chains listed next were all sequenced from one sample in a study of cytomegalovirus exposure and HLA in healthy donors. PCR was performed using 60 Vbeta and 13 Jbeta primers. The data were produced by immunoSEQ multiplex PCR, yet TCRdb's version contains in-frame clones alone and is incomplete. This sample's table has around 78,000 clones. The material sequenced was PBMCs. Every receptor here comes from a man in his late teens or twenties in good health and CMV-seropositive.

In nucleotides, the CDR3 is TGTGCCAGCAGCCAAACGGTCGGGGGCCAAGAGACCCAGTACTTC. Its translation: CASSQTVGGQETQYF. J is TRBJ2-5 and V is TRBV4-2, with a tentative D call TRBD2 (6 bases). CDR3 size: 15 residues. The germline V gene has CDR1 LGHNA and CDR2 YNFKEQ. The germline V and J ends were trimmed by 2 bases and 1 base, with 11 bases remaining between them.

This chain uses TRBV27 with TRBJ1-6; 7 bases align to TRBD1. The CDR3 is made up of 14 amino acids. Germline CDR1 reads MNHEY; CDR2 reads SMNVEV (reference sequence). V gave up 5 bases and J gave up 10 bases; unmatched junction bases: 8. This chain's CDR3 is CASSLRDSGSPLHF. In DNA, the CDR3 is TGTGCCAGCAGTCTCCGGGACAGCGGATCACCCCTCCACTTT.

The V call is TRBV11-3, the J call TRBJ2-7; the D gene is possibly TRBD2 (5 bases). The germline V gene encodes CDR1 SGHNT and CDR2 YENEEA. The CDR3 totals 15 residues. V was cut by 2 bases and J by 2 bases, with 13 bases left in between. The chain's CDR3 is CASSLRAGKPYEQYF. The CDR3 coding sequence is TGTGCCAGCAGCTTAAGGGCGGGCAAGCCCTACGAGCAGTACTTC.

The chain is built from TRBV9 and TRBJ2-7, with 7 bases identical to TRBD1. Germline assignment: CDR1 SGDLS and CDR2 YYNGEE. Trimming took 2 bases from V and 1 from J; bases not matched to a gene: 3. CDR3 length equals 14 residues. The CDR3 DNA reads TGTGCCAGCAGCGTTCGGGACAGATCCTACGAGCAGTACTTC. Translated, it gives CASSVRDRSYEQYF.

This chain connects TRBV5-6 to TRBJ1-1; D perhaps matches TRBD1 (5 bases). This CDR3 spans 12 amino acids. Trimming removed 4 bases from V and 2 bases from J, with 6 bases in between. CDR1 SGHDT and CDR2 YYEEEE come from the germline V gene. The CDR3 loop is CASSQGNTEAFF. DNA for the CDR3: TGTGCCAGCAGCCAGGGAAACACTGAAGCTTTCTTT.

V is TRBV7-9 and J is TRBJ2-3; 11 nucleotides align to TRBD2. Trimming took 2 bases from V and 0 from J; bases not matched to a gene: 7. The CDR3 has 18 residues. The germline V gene has CDR1 SEHNR and CDR2 FQNEAQ (reference sequence). DNA for the CDR3: TGTGCCAGCAGCTTATTAGGACCTAGCGGGGGGAGCACAGATACGCAGTATTTT. This gives the protein CASSLLGPSGGSTDTQYF.

V and J are TRBV19 and TRBJ1-5, with 7 bases aligning to TRBD1. Germline V gene data show CDR1 as LNHDA and CDR2 as SQIVND (reference sequence). This CDR3 spans 16 amino acids. Germline trimming cut 3 bases from V and 7 bases from J; bases unmatched to any gene: 12. The DNA of the CDR3 is TGTGCCAGTAGTATCCACGGACAGGCTTCAGGACAGCCCCAGCATTTT. It is translated as CASSIHGQASGQPQHF.

The chain recombines TRBV7-2 with TRBJ2-7, with 7 bases identical to TRBD1. CDR3 size: 15 residues. Germline CDR1 SGHTA, CDR2 FQGNSA. J was trimmed by 2 bases and V by 5 bases; bases with no gene match: 9. CDR3: CASSQQGTAPYEQYF. The DNA for the CDR3 is TGTGCCAGCAGCCAGCAAGGGACAGCTCCCTACGAGCAGTACTTC. The whole variable domain, remainder taken from reference TRBV7-2 and TRBJ2-7, is GAGVSQSPSNKVTEKGKDVELRCDPISGHTALYWYRQSLGQGLEFLIYFQGNSAPDKSGLPSDRFSAERTGGSVSTLTIQRTQQEDSAVYLCASSQQGTAPYEQYFGPGTRLTVT.

The chain combines TRBV5-4 with TRBJ2-2; 10 bases line up with TRBD1. CDR1 and CDR2 from the germline V gene are SGHNT and YYREEE (reference sequence). This CDR3 has 16 amino acids. J was trimmed by 5 bases and V by 4 bases; bases with no gene match: 8. The CDR3, as DNA: TGTGCCAGCAGCCCCCCGGGACAGGGGAATACCGGGGAGCTGTTTTTT. It specifies CASSPPGQGNTGELFF.

J is TRBJ2-7 and V is TRBV6-6; possibly TRBD1 for D (6 bases). The germline CDR1 and CDR2 sequences are MNHNY and SVGAGI (reference sequence). Trimming cost V 2 bases and J 5 bases, with 10 bases left between them. CDR3 length: 13 amino acids. The CDR3 bases are TGTGCCAGCAGTTACCCCCGGACAGACGAGCAGTACTTC. This sequence encodes CASSYPRTDEQYF.

The chain uses TRBV15 and TRBJ2-6; 9 bases line up with TRBD2. This CDR3 comprises 19 residues. V dropped 0 bases and J dropped 1; count of bases not matched to a gene: 7. Germline V CDR1 and CDR2: LNHNV, YYDKDF (reference sequence). This CDR3 is CATSRDRLAGDSGANVLTF. The CDR3 nucleotides are TGTGCCACCAGCAGAGATCGCTTAGCGGGGGATTCTGGGGCCAACGTCCTGACTTTC.

This clone is medium-sized by frequency. The chain combines TRBV6-1 with TRBJ1-4; TRBD1 might be the D (5 bases). CDR1 and CDR2 (germline): MNHNS, SASEGT. Deletions cut 2 bases from V and 8 bases from J, with 15 bases between. The CDR3 loop spans 15 amino acids. The CDR3 nucleotides read TGTGCCAGCAGTGAAACAGATGGGGGAGGAGAAAAACTGTTTTTT. Encoded protein: CASSETDGGGEKLFF.